This T cell receptor (beta chain) derives from a study of identical twins. MiXCR, run by TCRdb on the 5' RACE reads, gives a single entry per CDR3 protein. The data show about 190,000 distinct CDR3 sequences, with 15% to 20% seen just once and 35% to 50% held by the top ten. Study-wide results and limits: Cord blood beta clonotypes present at high abundance carried fewer insertions; no such pattern appeared in memory repertoires. Twin pairs' shared out-of-frame alpha sequences were enriched in low generation probability.

The germline gives CDR1 SGHRS, CDR2 YFSETQ. There are 11 residues in the CDR3. Regarding this clonotype: Its antigen is currently unknown. One end of the junction fails to match germline, which may point to a read error.

The same sample was also studied in work on T cells expressing NK-cell markers. That work adds: These clonotypes, the leaders elsewhere, also led the CD3+CD56-NKG2C+ fraction in a handful of donors.

The sequence came from a woman between 18 and 29 years old in good health. Material: CD8+ T cells sorted from blood. The genes are TRBV5-1 and TRBJ2-3, with D hard to call. The CDR3 nucleotides are TGTGCCAGCCAGTGGGCAGATACGCAGTATTTT. The encoded protein is CASQWADTQYF.